This TCR beta chain comes out of a study of shared clonotypes between healthy human individuals. Background on the study: A donor's plate count was three for CD4 naive and three for CD4 memory; CD8 naive had two and CD8 memory one. Study-wide results and caveats: Naive subsets usually exceeded memory subsets in estimated richness. Among donors, the sharing of clonotypes was expected to be influenced by sequencing depth. A handful of donors showed sharing of around 5.3% of naive CD4 clonotypes.

On this clone itself: What it binds is unknown.

Naive CD8 isolation took CD45RO-negative cells positively selected for CCR7 and excluded terminally differentiated effector memory CD45RA+ cells. TCRdb's table, derived via immunoSEQ multiplex PCR, lists solely in-frame clones and lacks some. Counted here are some 800,000 clones, roughly 92% occurring once; the ten biggest clones make up around 24%. The CDR3 loop spans 17 amino acids. CDR1 and CDR2 (germline): LNHDA, SQIVND (reference sequence). The V end was cut by 6 bases, the J end by 2 bases, with 23 bases between. What was sequenced was naive CD8+ T cells sorted from blood. The rearrangement joins TRBV19 to TRBJ2-7, with D possibly being TRBD1 (9 bases). The receptor comes from a man aged 25 to 40 in good health. This chain's CDR3 is CASRGSVAGQGTYEQYF. The DNA for the CDR3 is TGTGCCAGTAGAGGATCGGTAGCGGGACAGGGAACCTACGAGCAGTACTTC.